These T cell receptor beta chains were read from a single sample in a study of CD8 T cells in ankylosing spondylitis. From the 5' RACE reads, TCRdb called clonotypes with MiXCR, one entry per CDR3 protein. The sample includes under 850,000 distinct CDR3 sequences, roughly 19% seen only once; the top ten take under 20%. Sequenced input: blood, either unsorted or a sorted T cell fraction (not recorded which). These receptor sequences come from a male donor with ankylosing spondylitis. Each CDR3 is given with its conserved first and last residue. The D gene is left open where the match is weak. Clone size is not always given. Where it is, it says once, few, many or a class for expanded clones.

d_gene: TRBD1
v_gene: TRBV20-1
abundance: -
j_gene: TRBJ1-2
CDR3aa: CSARVPFTDREYSNYGYTF
CDR3nt: TGCAGTGCTAGAGTCCCATTCACAGACAGGGAGTATTCTAACTATGGCTACACCTTC

d_gene: -
v_gene: TRBV6-5
abundance: -
j_gene: TRBJ2-1
CDR3aa: CASSSTYVHSYNEQFF
CDR3nt: TGTGCCAGCAGTTCGACATACGTACATTCCTACAATGAGCAGTTCTTC

d_gene: TRBD2
v_gene: TRBV6-1
abundance: -
j_gene: TRBJ2-1
CDR3aa: CASAGLAGGGEQFF
CDR3nt: TGTGCCAGCGCGGGACTAGCGGGAGGAGGGGAGCAGTTCTTC

d_gene: TRBD1
v_gene: TRBV10-3
abundance: -
j_gene: TRBJ2-6
CDR3aa: CAISEGGQAGANVLTF
CDR3nt: TGTGCCATCAGTGAGGGGGGACAGGCAGGGGCCAACGTCCTGACTTTC

d_gene: -
v_gene: TRBV15
abundance: few
j_gene: TRBJ2-7
CDR3aa: CATSRDLGAYEQYF
CDR3nt: TGTGCCACCAGCAGAGATCTGGGGGCGTACGAGCAGTACTTC

d_gene: -
v_gene: TRBV28
abundance: -
j_gene: TRBJ2-7
CDR3aa: CASSLGALGRAPYEQYF
CDR3nt: TGTGCCAGCAGTTTGGGGGCTTTGGGGAGGGCCCCCTACGAGCAGTACTTC

d_gene: TRBD2
v_gene: TRBV27
abundance: few
j_gene: TRBJ2-7
CDR3aa: CASSSLLAGGYEQYF
CDR3nt: TGTGCCAGCAGTTCACTGTTAGCGGGGGGCTACGAGCAGTACTTC

d_gene: TRBD2
v_gene: TRBV12-3/TRBV12-4
abundance: -
j_gene: TRBJ2-7
CDR3aa: CASSKSGGPWDEQYF
CDR3nt: TGTGCCAGCAGTAAGAGCGGGGGGCCATGGGACGAGCAGTACTTC

d_gene: TRBD2
v_gene: TRBV20-1
abundance: few
j_gene: TRBJ2-7
CDR3aa: CSARDLIRTSNRYEQYF
CDR3nt: TGCAGTGCTAGAGACCTAATCCGGACTAGCAATCGCTACGAGCAGTACTTC

d_gene: -
v_gene: TRBV20-1
abundance: many
j_gene: TRBJ2-3
CDR3aa: CSARVSVKTDTQYF
CDR3nt: TGCAGTGCTAGAGTTAGCGTAAAGACAGATACGCAGTATTTT

d_gene: -
v_gene: TRBV5-6
abundance: few
j_gene: TRBJ1-1
CDR3aa: CASSESTPTTEAFF
CDR3nt: TGTGCCAGCAGCGAATCGACCCCGACGACTGAAGCTTTCTTT

d_gene: -
v_gene: TRBV20-1
abundance: few
j_gene: TRBJ1-2
CDR3aa: CSARDPAGAGYGYTF
CDR3nt: TGCAGTGCTAGGGACCCGGCAGGGGCGGGGTATGGCTACACCTTC

d_gene: -
v_gene: TRBV19
abundance: -
j_gene: TRBJ1-5
CDR3aa: CASSPFRNQPQHF
CDR3nt: TGTGCCAGTAGTCCCTTCAGAAATCAGCCCCAGCATTTT

d_gene: -
v_gene: TRBV3-1
abundance: -
j_gene: TRBJ2-7
CDR3aa: CASSVRVSEQYF
CDR3nt: TGTGCCAGCAGTGTAAGGGTTTCCGAGCAGTACTTC

d_gene: -
v_gene: TRBV5-1
abundance: few
j_gene: TRBJ2-3
CDR3aa: CASSLGTFGADTQYF
CDR3nt: TGCGCCAGCAGCCTTGGAACTTTTGGGGCAGATACGCAGTATTTT

d_gene: TRBD1
v_gene: TRBV5-1
abundance: few
j_gene: TRBJ1-2
CDR3aa: CASSSNPGTGILYGYTF
CDR3nt: TGCGCCAGCAGCTCCAATCCCGGGACAGGAATCCTCTATGGCTACACCTTC